This T cell receptor beta chain was observed in a study of T-cell reconstitution after alpha-beta-depleted transplantation in children. This clonotype was counted only a few times. This CDR3 is 16 amino acids long. V dropped 2 bases and J dropped 2; count of bases not matched to a gene: 2. Unique molecular identifiers tagged the TCRbeta library. TCRdb re-called the PCR reads through MiXCR, storing one row per CDR3 protein. The sample carries a few hundred thousand distinct CDR3 sequences, approximately 20% recorded once. This clonotype was obtained from a human donor who donated a stem cell graft to a child with acute myeloid leukemia. The chain has TRBV12-3 or TRBV12-4 and TRBJ2-2; 10 bases fit TRBD2. Sequencing used PBMCs from the stem cell graft donor, obtained from the stem cell graft. In DNA form, the CDR3 reads TGTGCCAGCAGTTTAAGCGGGAGGGGTAACACCGGGGAGCTGTTTTTT. Encoded protein: CASSLSGRGNTGELFF.